Each of the 6 T cell receptor beta chains below was sequenced from the same sample in a study of T cells in Graves' hyperthyroidism and ophthalmopathy. The CDR3 regions of TCR beta were amplified from RNA transcripts. The TCR CDR3 was amplified in a first-round RT-PCR using the HTBI primer set. One entry per CDR3 protein, called by TCRdb with MiXCR from the multiplex PCR reads. Here the sample spans 650,000 to 800,000 distinct CDR3 sequences, about 45% being singletons. Source material: peripheral blood or thyroid tissue (not recorded which). The source of these receptors is an adult man with Graves' disease, either hyperthyroidism or ophthalmopathy (not recorded which).

The chain links TRBV7-9 to TRBJ1-2, with D possibly matching TRBD1 (6 bases). The CDR3 runs 15 residues. The ends were cut back, 3 bases at V and 3 bases at J, with 14 bases in the middle. Germline V lookup: CDR1 SEHNR, CDR2 FQNEAQ (reference sequence). CDR3 amino acids: CASSFRGPKDYGYTF. Written as DNA, the CDR3 is TGTGCCAGCAGCTTTCGGGGGCCCAAGGACTATGGCTACACCTTC.

This clonotype appeared many times. This chain connects TRBV9 to TRBJ1-6, with TRBD1 matching over 11 bases. Trimming at V came to 0 bases and at J to 6 bases, leaving 2 bases not matched to a gene. The CDR3 length is 16 residues. The germline V gene encodes CDR1 SGDLS and CDR2 YYNGEE. DNA for the CDR3: TGTGCCAGCAGCGTAGAGGGGACAGGGGGTAATTCACCCCTCCACTTT. This encodes CASSVEGTGGNSPLHF.

At least ten counts were recorded for this clonotype. The chain uses TRBV25-1 and TRBJ1-4; TRBD1 matches 12 bases. This CDR3 is 19 amino acids long. The junction had 12 bases not matched to a gene; V was cut back by 0 bases and J by 7 bases. Germline assignment: CDR1 MGHDK and CDR2 SYGVNS. The CDR3 nucleotides read TGTGCCAGCAGTGAATATATTCGGGGACAGGGGGCGTTAGGTGAAAAACTGTTTTTT. This encodes CASSEYIRGQGALGEKLFF.

This clonotype was counted many times. The CDR3 protein is CASSDTGTSGTYEQYF. The CDR3 nucleotides are TGTGCCAGCAGCGACACCGGGACTAGCGGGACCTACGAGCAGTACTTC. This sequence joins TRBV7-6 and TRBJ2-7; TRBD2 matches 13 bases. The ends lost 5 bases at V and 2 bases at J; junction bases unmatched: 6. CDR3 length: 16 residues. CDR1 SGHVS and CDR2 FNYEAQ come from the germline V gene. The full variable domain, with the rest looked up from reference TRBV7-6 and TRBJ2-7, is GAGVSQSPRYKVTKRGQDVALRCDPISGHVSLYWYRQALGQGPEFLTYFNYEAQQDKSGLPNDRFSAERPEGSISTLTIQRTEQRDSAMYRCASSDTGTSGTYEQYFGPGTRLTVT.

In its sample, this clonotype was seen a few times. The J gene is TRBJ1-1, the V gene TRBV7-9; the D gene is possibly TRBD1 (5 bases). CDR3 length equals 15 residues. The germline V gene encodes CDR1 SEHNR and CDR2 FQNEAQ (reference sequence). Trimming pared 1 base from V and 4 bases from J, leaving 13 bases between. The CDR3 region has the DNA TGTGCCAGCAGCTTAGTCGGAGGAAGGGGCACTGAAGCTTTCTTT. This sequence encodes CASSLVGGRGTEAFF.

Only a few counts were recorded for this clonotype. The chain employs TRBV2 and TRBJ1-6, with D unclear. The germline V gene has CDR1 SNHLY and CDR2 FYNNEI. V dropped 6 bases and J dropped 0 bases, with 15 bases sitting between them. This CDR3 region has 17 residues. The CDR3 sequence: CASSVRIPSSYNSPLHF. In DNA, the CDR3 is TGTGCCAGCAGCGTTAGAATTCCCAGCTCCTATAATTCACCCCTCCACTTT. The full variable domain, its missing parts supplied by reference TRBV2 and TRBJ1-6, is EPEVTQTPSHQVTQMGQEVILRCVPISNHLYFYWYRQILGQKVEFLVSFYNNEISEKSEIFDDQFSVERPDGSNFTLKIRSTKLEDSAMYFCASSVRIPSSYNSPLHFGNGTRLTVT.